Listed here is a single TCR beta chain. Other DNA sequences within the sample encode an identical CDR3. The record originates from a study of blood T cell repertoires in COVID-19. On the study more broadly: Donors in the United States, Italy and Spain gave samples during acute or convalescent COVID-19. T cells, B-cell-depleted T cells, or PBMCs provided the cDNA or gDNA that served as material.

The authors' processing: The assay estimated nucleated cells by amplifying reference gene primers. Profiled with immunoSEQ multiplex PCR; TCRdb holds only in-frame clones, not every one. V and J calls and clone size are as listed in that table; D and trimming were resolved from the DNA. The table records about 300,000 clones, 80% to 90% of them present only once. Sequenced input: peripheral blood. This clonotype originated in a man between 18 and 29 years old who had recovered from COVID-19.

The CDR3: CASSLAASGATDTQYF. In nucleotides, the CDR3 is TGTGCCAGCAGCTTAGCGGCTAGCGGGGCCACAGATACGCAGTATTTT. This chain joins TRBV7-9 and TRBJ2-3; 9 bases match TRBD2. Germline trimming cut 0 bases from V and 2 bases from J; bases unmatched to any gene: 3. Per germline, CDR1 SEHNR and CDR2 FQNEAQ (reference sequence). The CDR3 runs 16 residues.